This is a list of T cell receptor beta chains from one sample in a study of breast tumors, draining lymph nodes, adjacent tissues. TCRdb redid the calling of the multiplex PCR reads with MiXCR, one entry per CDR3 protein. The profile covers over 250,000 distinct CDR3 sequences, with 30% appearing a single time and more than 0.95% taken by the ten largest. The sample taken for sequencing was axillary lymph node tissue. All receptors derive from a female donor with breast cancer. Some clones in this sample may be carry-over from other donors' samples. Each CDR3 is given without its conserved first and last residue. The order of the fields is V gene, CDR3 protein.

V gene: TRBV12-3/TRBV12-4
CDR3 protein: ASSLQGLISQPQH

V gene: TRBV6-1
CDR3 protein: ASAEGTSGVTQY

V gene: TRBV5-4
CDR3 protein: ASRASNMNTEAF

V gene: TRBV15
CDR3 protein: ATGGGRGLETQY

V gene: TRBV20-1
CDR3 protein: SARDQWGSYEQY

V gene: TRBV27
CDR3 protein: ASSSLTGLGPETQY

V gene: TRBV18
CDR3 protein: ASSLELMDEQF

V gene: TRBV2
CDR3 protein: ASSADRGAYEQY

V gene: TRBV7-9
CDR3 protein: ASSLGHREANYGYT

V gene: TRBV5-1
CDR3 protein: ASTPLGDLDTQY

V gene: TRBV5-1
CDR3 protein: ASSLVLGEKLF

V gene: TRBV5-1
CDR3 protein: ASSLWPSGNAIY

V gene: TRBV25-1
CDR3 protein: ASREDRGASTEAF

V gene: TRBV2
CDR3 protein: ASSDENNQPQH

V gene: TRBV11-1
CDR3 protein: ASSGRLSDTQY

V gene: TRBV12-5
CDR3 protein: ASGTSGRAYEQY

V gene: TRBV7-6
CDR3 protein: ASGSRAYNEQF

V gene: TRBV10-1
CDR3 protein: ASSESPSGDAGEQF

V gene: TRBV6-2/TRBV6-3
CDR3 protein: ASSYPGQDYGHT

V gene: TRBV11-2
CDR3 protein: ASSLAGTSGSDEQF

V gene: TRBV4-1
CDR3 protein: ASSQVVGGSDTQY

V gene: TRBV11-3
CDR3 protein: ASSLAEPYEQY

V gene: TRBV6-4
CDR3 protein: ASSHSFCARVLYEQY

V gene: TRBV20-1
CDR3 protein: SASNGQETQY

V gene: TRBV10-3
CDR3 protein: AISEWTSGADTQY

V gene: TRBV6-6
CDR3 protein: ASSYVEGNEQF

V gene: TRBV7-9
CDR3 protein: ASSLGLGGLEAF

V gene: TRBV6-1
CDR3 protein: ASTPMGGNNQPQH

V gene: TRBV24-1
CDR3 protein: ATEGAGNGNQPQH

V gene: TRBV12-3/TRBV12-4
CDR3 protein: ASSDRGAPTDTQY

V gene: TRBV24-1
CDR3 protein: ATSVAGGPSDEQF

V gene: TRBV11-2
CDR3 protein: ASSLGSGTSQKLQY

V gene: TRBV6-1
CDR3 protein: ASSKTGGRNEQF

V gene: TRBV10-3
CDR3 protein: AISAEGLAGGIRGYNEQF

V gene: TRBV24-1
CDR3 protein: ATSGPLGGYT

V gene: TRBV28
CDR3 protein: ASRPTGTGHSPLH

V gene: TRBV7-2
CDR3 protein: ASSPRLAGGDTQY

V gene: TRBV5-6
CDR3 protein: ASSLRSDRHKGF

V gene: TRBV7-8
CDR3 protein: ASSFYICSADHSGSSDEQF

V gene: TRBV7-9
CDR3 protein: ASSAEGNPNTIY

V gene: TRBV11-2
CDR3 protein: ASSLLQGGYEQY

V gene: TRBV5-1
CDR3 protein: ASSLATSGQQPYNEQF